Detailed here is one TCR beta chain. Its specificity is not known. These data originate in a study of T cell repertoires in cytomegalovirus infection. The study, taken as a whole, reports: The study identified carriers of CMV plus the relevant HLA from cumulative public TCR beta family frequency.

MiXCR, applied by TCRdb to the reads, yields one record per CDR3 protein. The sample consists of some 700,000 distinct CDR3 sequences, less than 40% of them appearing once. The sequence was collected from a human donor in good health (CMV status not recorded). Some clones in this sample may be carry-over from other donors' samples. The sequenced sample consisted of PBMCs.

CDR3 DNA sequence: TGTGCCAGCAGCTTAGGTACCGGGACAGGGGTTGGCAATCAGCCCCAGCATTTT. Its protein is CASSLGTGTGVGNQPQHF. This sequence joins TRBV7-9 and TRBJ1-5; 10 nucleotides match TRBD1. V was clipped by 1 base and J by 2 bases; unmatched bases: 8. The CDR3 sequence is 18 residues long. Germline lookup yields CDR1 SEHNR and CDR2 FQNEAQ (reference sequence).